Listed below are T cell receptor beta chains from one sample, sequenced in a study of cytomegalovirus exposure and HLA in healthy donors. Repertoires were generated with immunoSEQ multiplex PCR, while TCRdb's copy carries only in-frame clones and drops some. Its listing shows 200,000 to 250,000 clones. The source material was PBMCs. These receptors all come from a woman aged 25 to 39 in good health and CMV-seropositive. Each CDR3 is given with its conserved first and last residue. A D gene is named only where the DNA matches it firmly.

>17|TRBV28|TRBD1|TRBJ1-2
TGTGCCAGCAGTTCGATATATCACAGGGGGCGTAACTATGGCTACACCTTC
CASSSIYHRGRNYGYTF
>13|TRBV2|.|TRBJ1-1
TGTGCCAGCATTCGCGAGTTGAGGACTGAAGCTTTCTTT
CASIRELRTEAFF
>16|TRBV4-1|TRBD1|TRBJ1-4
TGCGCCAGCAGCCCCTTAGGGACAGGGCCTAATGAAAAACTGTTTTTT
CASSPLGTGPNEKLFF
>15|TRBV18|TRBD1|TRBJ1-2
TGTGCCAGCTCACCTCCTACAGGGGAGGAGGCTGGCTACACCTTC
CASSPPTGEEAGYTF
>17|TRBV11-3|.|TRBJ1-1
TGTGCCAGCAGCTTCGGTCAGGGGACGTGGGGCAGCACTGAAGCTTTCTTT
CASSFGQGTWGSTEAFF
>14|TRBV14|.|TRBJ1-3
TGTGCCAGCAGCCGAGGGACTGCTGGAAACACCATATATTTT
CASSRGTAGNTIYF
>15|TRBV6-5|TRBD1|TRBJ1-2
TGTGCCAGCAGTTACCTGCAGGGGGCAGGGCAAGGCTACACCTTC
CASSYLQGAGQGYTF
>11|TRBV20-1|.|TRBJ2-1
TGCAGTGCTATTAGATACAATGAGCAGTTCTTC
CSAIRYNEQFF
>18|TRBV7-6|.|TRBJ1-6
TGTGCCAGCACCCTGGAGGGCCAGGGCCCTTCGTTACGTTCACCCCTCCACTTT
CASTLEGQGPSLRSPLHF
>13|TRBV6-5|.|TRBJ2-7
TGTGCCAGCAGTTACGGTTCTGGGGCCGAGCAGTACTTC
CASSYGSGAEQYF
>15|TRBV5-1|.|TRBJ2-1
TGCGCCAGCAGCTTGGCGGGATTGGGGAACAATGAGCAGTTCTTC
CASSLAGLGNNEQFF
>16|TRBV10-2|.|TRBJ2-7
TGCGCCAGCAGTGACCCCGGGGGTGGGGGTTCCTACGAGCAGTACTTC
CASSDPGGGGSYEQYF
>14|TRBV5-1|TRBD1|TRBJ1-4
TGCGCCAGCAGCCTGGACAGGGAAAACGGAAAACTGTTTTTT
CASSLDRENGKLFF
>12|TRBV6-6|.|TRBJ2-7
TGTGCCAGCAGCCCACAGGTTTACGAGCAGTACTTC
CASSPQVYEQYF
>13|TRBV18|.|TRBJ1-2
TGTGCCAGCTCACCTTGGGGGGGCTATGGCTACACCTTC
CASSPWGGYGYTF